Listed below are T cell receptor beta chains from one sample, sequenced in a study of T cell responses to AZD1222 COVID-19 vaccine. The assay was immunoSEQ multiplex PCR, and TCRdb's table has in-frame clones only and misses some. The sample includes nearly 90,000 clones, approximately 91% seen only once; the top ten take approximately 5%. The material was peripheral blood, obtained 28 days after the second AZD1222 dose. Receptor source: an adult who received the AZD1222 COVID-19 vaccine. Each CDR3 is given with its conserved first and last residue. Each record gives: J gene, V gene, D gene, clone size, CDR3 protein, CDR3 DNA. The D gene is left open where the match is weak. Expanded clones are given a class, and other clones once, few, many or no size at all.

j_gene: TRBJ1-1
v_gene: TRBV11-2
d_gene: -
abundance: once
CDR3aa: CASSLEAGVTEAFF
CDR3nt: TGTGCCAGCAGCTTAGAGGCAGGGGTCACTGAAGCTTTCTTT

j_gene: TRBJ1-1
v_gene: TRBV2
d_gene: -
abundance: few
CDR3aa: CARRRGLGQDTEAFF
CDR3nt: TGTGCAAGGCGGAGGGGCCTGGGGCAAGACACTGAAGCTTTCTTT

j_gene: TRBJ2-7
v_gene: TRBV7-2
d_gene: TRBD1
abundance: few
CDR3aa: CASSSQASTGTGVYEQYF
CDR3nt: TGTGCCAGCAGCTCCCAAGCCTCTACTGGGACAGGGGTTTACGAGCAGTACTTC

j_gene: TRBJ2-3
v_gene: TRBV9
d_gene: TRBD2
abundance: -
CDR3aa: CASSVDLLAGVTDTQYF
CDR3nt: TGTGCCAGCAGCGTAGATTTACTAGCGGGAGTCACAGATACGCAGTATTTT

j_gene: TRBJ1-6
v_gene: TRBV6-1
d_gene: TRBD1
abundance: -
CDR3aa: CASSEVTGVGSPLHF
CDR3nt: TGTGCCAGCAGTGAGGTTACAGGGGTTGGGTCACCCCTCCACTTT

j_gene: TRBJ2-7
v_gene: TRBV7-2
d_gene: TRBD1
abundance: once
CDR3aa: CASRPNSGQGFYEQYF
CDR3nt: TGTGCCAGCAGACCGAACTCGGGACAGGGCTTCTACGAGCAGTACTTC

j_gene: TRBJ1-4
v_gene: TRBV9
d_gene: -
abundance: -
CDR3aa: CASSAQGSGEKLFF
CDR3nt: TGTGCCAGCAGCGCACAGGGTTCGGGTGAAAAACTGTTTTTT

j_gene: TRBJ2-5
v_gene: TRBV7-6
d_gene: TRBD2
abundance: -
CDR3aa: CASSHRLAGGKETQYF
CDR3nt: TGTGCCAGCAGCCACCGACTAGCGGGGGGTAAGGAGACCCAGTACTTC

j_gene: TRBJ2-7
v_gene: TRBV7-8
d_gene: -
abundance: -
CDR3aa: CASSRGGGQSYEQYF
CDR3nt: TGTGCCAGCAGCCGGGGAGGTGGACAGAGTTACGAGCAGTACTTC

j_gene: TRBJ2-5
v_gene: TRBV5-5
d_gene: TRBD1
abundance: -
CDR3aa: CASSMDRGPETQYF
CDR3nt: TGTGCCAGCAGCATGGACAGGGGGCCAGAGACCCAGTACTTC

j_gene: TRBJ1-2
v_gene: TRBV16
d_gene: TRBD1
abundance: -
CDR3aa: CASARGEKDYGYTF
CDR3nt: TGTGCCAGCGCCAGGGGGGAAAAGGACTATGGCTACACCTTC

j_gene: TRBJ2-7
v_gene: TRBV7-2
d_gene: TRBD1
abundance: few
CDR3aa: CASSFSTGAYEQYF
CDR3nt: TGTGCCAGCAGCTTTTCGACAGGGGCCTACGAGCAGTACTTC

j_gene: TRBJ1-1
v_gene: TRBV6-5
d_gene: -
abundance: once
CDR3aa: CASSYRAGEAFF
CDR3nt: TGTGCCAGCAGTTACCGTGCAGGGGAAGCTTTCTTT

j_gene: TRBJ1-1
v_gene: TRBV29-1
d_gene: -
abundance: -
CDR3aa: CSVESGREKALRGAFF
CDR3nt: TGCAGCGTTGAATCTGGGCGGGAAAAGGCCTTGAGGGGAGCTTTCTTT

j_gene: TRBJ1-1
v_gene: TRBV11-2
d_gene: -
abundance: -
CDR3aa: CASSPMNTEAFF
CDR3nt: TGTGCCAGCAGTCCGATGAACACTGAAGCTTTCTTT

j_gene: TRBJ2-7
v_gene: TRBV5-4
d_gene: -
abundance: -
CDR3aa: CASSFSGLSYEQYF
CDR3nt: TGTGCCAGCAGCTTCAGCGGACTATCCTACGAGCAGTACTTC

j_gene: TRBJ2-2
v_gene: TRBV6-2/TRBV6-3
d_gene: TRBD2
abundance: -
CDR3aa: CASSYSGTSGLANTGELFF
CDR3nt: TGTGCCAGCAGTTACTCGGGGACTAGCGGCCTTGCGAACACCGGGGAGCTGTTTTTT

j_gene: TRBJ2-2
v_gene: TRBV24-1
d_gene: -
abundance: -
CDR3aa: CATSDPRGERGIGELFF
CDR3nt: TGTGCCACCAGTGACCCTAGGGGGGAGAGAGGGATCGGGGAGCTGTTTTTT

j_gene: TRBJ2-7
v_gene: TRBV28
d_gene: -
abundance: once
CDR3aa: CASSDGRTYRPNSYEQYF
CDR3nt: TGTGCCAGCAGCGACGGTCGTACTTACAGGCCGAACTCCTACGAGCAGTACTTC

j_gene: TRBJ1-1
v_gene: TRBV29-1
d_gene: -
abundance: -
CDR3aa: CSEITGLGTEAFF
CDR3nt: TGCAGCGAAATAACAGGGTTGGGCACTGAAGCTTTCTTT

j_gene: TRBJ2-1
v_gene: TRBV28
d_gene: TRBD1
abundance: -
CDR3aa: CASSLWGTGVNEQFF
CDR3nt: TGTGCCAGCAGTTTGTGGGGGACAGGGGTAAATGAGCAGTTCTTC

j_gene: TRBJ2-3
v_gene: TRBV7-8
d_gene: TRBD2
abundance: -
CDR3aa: CASSLRLAGSTDTQYF
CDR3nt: TGTGCCAGCAGCTTAAGACTAGCGGGGAGCACAGATACGCAGTATTTT

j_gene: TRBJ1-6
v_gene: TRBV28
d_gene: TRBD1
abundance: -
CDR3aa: CASSPGTGANSPLHF
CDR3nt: TGTGCCAGCAGCCCCGGGACAGGGGCTAATTCACCCCTCCACTTT

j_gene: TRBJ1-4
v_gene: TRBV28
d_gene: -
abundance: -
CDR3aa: CASSLLVSRWSGEKLFF
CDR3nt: TGTGCCAGCAGCCTCCTTGTCTCTCGCTGGTCTGGTGAAAAACTGTTTTTT

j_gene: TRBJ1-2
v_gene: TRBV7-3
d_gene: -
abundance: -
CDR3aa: CASSPSGGNGYTF
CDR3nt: TGTGCCAGCAGCCCATCTGGGGGTAATGGCTACACCTTC